This T cell receptor (beta chain) was recovered during a study of cytomegalovirus exposure and HLA in healthy donors. V lost 6 bases and J 4 bases, leaving 14 bases between the germline ends. This CDR3 contains 13 residues. Germline loops: CDR1 SGHDT, CDR2 YYEEEE. Study outcomes and limitations: In vitro checks showed that a few CMV-associated chains really do target CMV antigens. Many donors carried some public TCRs, although rarity characterized most TCR sequences.

As concerns this clone: The antigen remains unidentified.

Produced via immunoSEQ multiplex PCR; TCRdb's table is partial and in-frame only. The sample lists more than 300,000 clones, roughly 85% occurring once. The sequenced material came from PBMCs. The TCR was taken from a woman aged 18 to 35 in good health and CMV-seronegative. V usage is TRBV5-6 and J usage is TRBJ2-7, with D possibly TRBD2 on 6 matching bases. DNA for the CDR3: TGTGCCAGCACCTCGGAGGGCTCATACGAGCAGTACTTC. Translated, it gives CASTSEGSYEQYF.